Reported below is one T cell receptor (beta chain). The entry originates in a study of blood T cell repertoires in COVID-19. Using immunoSEQ multiplex PCR, the repertoire was profiled, and TCRdb retains in-frame clones only, with some absent. Of some 260,000 clones listed, 85% to 90% are singletons. Losses at the gene ends were 2 bases for V and 0 bases for J; bases not matched to a gene: 10. Germline loops: CDR1 SGHTA, CDR2 FQGNSA. There are 18 residues in the CDR3. J is TRBJ1-3 and V is TRBV7-2; 7 positions agree with TRBD1. The TCR comes from a man at least 80 years old with acute or convalescent COVID-19. The sequenced material came from peripheral blood. The CDR3 is CASSLSRTGALSGNTIYF. The CDR3 DNA is TGTGCCAGCAGCTTATCCCGGACAGGAGCCCTCTCTGGAAACACCATATATTTT.